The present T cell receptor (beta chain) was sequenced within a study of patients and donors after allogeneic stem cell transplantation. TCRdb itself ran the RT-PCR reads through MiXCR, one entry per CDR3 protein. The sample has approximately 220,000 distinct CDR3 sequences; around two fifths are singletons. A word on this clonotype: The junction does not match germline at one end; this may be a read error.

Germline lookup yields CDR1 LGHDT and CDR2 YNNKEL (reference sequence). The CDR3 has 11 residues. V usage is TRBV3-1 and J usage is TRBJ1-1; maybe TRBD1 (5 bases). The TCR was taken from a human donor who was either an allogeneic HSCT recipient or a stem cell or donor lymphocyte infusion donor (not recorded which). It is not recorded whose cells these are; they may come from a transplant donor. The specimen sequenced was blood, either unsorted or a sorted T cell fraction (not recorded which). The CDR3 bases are TGTGCCAGCAGCCAAGGAACAGGCCCTCTCTTT. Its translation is CASSQGTGPLF. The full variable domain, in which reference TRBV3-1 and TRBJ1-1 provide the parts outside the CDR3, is DTAVSQTPKYLVTQMGNDKSIKCEQNLGHDTMYWYKQDSKKFLKIMFSYNNKELIINETVPNRFSPKSPDKAHLNLHINSLELGDSAVYFCASSQGTGPLFGQGTRLTVV.